The clone carrying this T cell receptor (beta chain) has at least ten counts. This sample's TCRbeta library carried unique molecular identifier barcodes. TCRdb re-analysed the PCR reads in MiXCR, keeping a single row per CDR3 protein. The sample carries about 610,000 distinct CDR3 sequences, 10% to 13% recorded once. This sample is part of a study of T-cell reconstitution after alpha-beta-depleted transplantation in children. This receptor was taken from a human donor who donated a stem cell graft to a child with acute myeloid leukemia. The input for sequencing was PBMCs from the stem cell graft donor, taken from the stem cell graft.

The CDR3 nucleotides read TGCGCCAGCAGCCAAGAATACGGGACTAGCGCCTACAATGAGCAGTTCTTC. Translating gives CASSQEYGTSAYNEQFF. The chain joins TRBV4-1 to TRBJ2-1, with 10 bases matching TRBD2. Germline V gives CDR1 MGHRA, CDR2 YSYEKL. V shed 0 bases and J 2 bases; nucleotides not matched to a gene: 4. The CDR3 extends over 17 amino acids.